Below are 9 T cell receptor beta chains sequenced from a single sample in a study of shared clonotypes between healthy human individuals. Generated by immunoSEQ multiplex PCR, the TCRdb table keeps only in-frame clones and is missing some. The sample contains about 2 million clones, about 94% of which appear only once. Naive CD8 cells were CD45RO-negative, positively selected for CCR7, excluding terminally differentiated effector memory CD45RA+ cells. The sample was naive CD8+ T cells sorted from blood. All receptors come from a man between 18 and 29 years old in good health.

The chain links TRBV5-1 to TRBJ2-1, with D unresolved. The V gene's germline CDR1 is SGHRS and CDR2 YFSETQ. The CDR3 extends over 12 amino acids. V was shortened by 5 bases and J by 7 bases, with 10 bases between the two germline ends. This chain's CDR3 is CASRGSLNEQFF. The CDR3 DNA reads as TGCGCCAGCAGAGGCTCTCTGAATGAGCAGTTCTTC.

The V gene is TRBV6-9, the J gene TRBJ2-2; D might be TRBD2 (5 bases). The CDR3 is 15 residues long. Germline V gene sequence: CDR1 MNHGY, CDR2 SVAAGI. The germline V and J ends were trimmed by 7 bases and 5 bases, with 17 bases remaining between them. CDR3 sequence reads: CASIYGKEETGELFF. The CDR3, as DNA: TGTGCCAGCATTTACGGGAAAGAAGAAACCGGGGAGCTGTTTTTT.

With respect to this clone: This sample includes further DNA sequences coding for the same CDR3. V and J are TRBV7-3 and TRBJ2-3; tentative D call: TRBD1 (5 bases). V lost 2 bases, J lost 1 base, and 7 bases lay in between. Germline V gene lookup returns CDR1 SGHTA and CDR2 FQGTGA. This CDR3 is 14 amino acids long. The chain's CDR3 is CASSLLGGTDTQYF. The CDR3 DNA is TGTGCCAGCAGCTTATTAGGGGGCACAGATACGCAGTATTTT. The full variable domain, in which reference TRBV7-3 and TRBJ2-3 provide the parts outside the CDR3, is GAGVSQTPSNKVTEKGKYVELRCDPISGHTALYWYRQSLGQGPEFLIYFQGTGAADDSGLPNDRFFAVRPEGSVSTLKIQRTERGDSAVYLCASSLLGGTDTQYFGPGTRLTVL.

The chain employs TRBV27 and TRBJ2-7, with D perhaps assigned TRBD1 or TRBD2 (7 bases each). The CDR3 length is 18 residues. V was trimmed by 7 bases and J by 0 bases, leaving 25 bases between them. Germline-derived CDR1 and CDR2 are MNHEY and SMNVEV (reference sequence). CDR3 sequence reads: CASTPTGWEGANSYEQYF. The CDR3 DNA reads TGTGCCAGCACGCCGACGGGTTGGGAGGGGGCGAACTCCTACGAGCAGTACTTC.

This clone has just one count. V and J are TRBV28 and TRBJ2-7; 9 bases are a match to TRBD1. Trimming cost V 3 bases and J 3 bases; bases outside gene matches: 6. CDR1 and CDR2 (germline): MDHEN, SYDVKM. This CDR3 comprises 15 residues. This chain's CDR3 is CASSFVRTGDYEQYF. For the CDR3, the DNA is TGTGCCAGCAGTTTCGTAAGGACAGGGGACTACGAGCAGTACTTC.

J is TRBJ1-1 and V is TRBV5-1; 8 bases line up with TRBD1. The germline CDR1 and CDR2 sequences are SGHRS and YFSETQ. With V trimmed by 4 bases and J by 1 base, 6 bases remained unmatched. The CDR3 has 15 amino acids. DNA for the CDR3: TGCGCCAGCAGCCCGGACAGGGAAACGAACACTGAAGCTTTCTTT. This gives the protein CASSPDRETNTEAFF. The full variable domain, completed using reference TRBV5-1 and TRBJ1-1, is KAGVTQTPRYLIKTRGQQVTLSCSPISGHRSVSWYQQTPGQGLQFLFEYFSETQRNKGNFPGRFSGRQFSNSRSEMNVSTLELGDSALYLCASSPDRETNTEAFFGQGTRLTVV.

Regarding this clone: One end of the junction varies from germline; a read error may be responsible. The CDR3 here is CASSEQGQGSYDYGYTF. The CDR3 DNA reads as TGTGCTAGCAGCGAACAGGGACAGGGAAGCTATGACTATGGCTACACCTTC. V is TRBV7-7 and J is TRBJ1-2; TRBD1 matches 9 bases. The length of the CDR3 is 17 residues. Germline V lookup: CDR1 SSHAT, CDR2 FNYEAQ (reference sequence).

The CDR3 DNA sequence: TGTTACCGCGGGAGCGAAGACTACGAGCAGTACTTC. Residues: CYRGSEDYEQYF. The V and J genes are TRBV15 and TRBJ2-7, with TRBD2 matching over 7 bases. CDR1 LNHNV and CDR2 YYDKDF come from the germline V gene (reference sequence). This CDR3 contains 12 residues.

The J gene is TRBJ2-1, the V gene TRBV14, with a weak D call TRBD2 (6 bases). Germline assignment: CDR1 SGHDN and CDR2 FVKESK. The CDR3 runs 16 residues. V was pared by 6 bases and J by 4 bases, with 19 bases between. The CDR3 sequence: CASRGSGGNRYNEQFF. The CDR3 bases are TGTGCCAGCAGGGGGTCCGGCGGGAACCGGTACAATGAGCAGTTCTTC.